Given below is one T cell receptor (beta chain) in context. This clonotype was counted a few times. Its antigen has not been determined. No much larger clone exists at a distance of one base, and base qualities are not known. TCR beta CDR3 regions were amplified from RNA transcripts. For the first round of RT-PCR on the TCR CDR3, the HTBI primer set was used together with the Qiagen OneStep RT-PCR kit. Libraries were constructed in a second round of multiplex PCR, after which size selection and purification were performed. Paired-end sequencing of the libraries was performed with 100 bp reads on an Illumina HiSeq2000. Per the source publication's procedure: Raw data were processed with SOAPnuke, discarding reads with adapters, uncalled bases, mean Phred below 15, or no exact constant-primer or identifier match. COPE v1.2.5 was used to merge the high-quality paired reads, and each unique nucleotide sequence was defined as a clonotype. Clonotypes were aligned to IMGT TRBV, TRBD and TRBJ reference segments using MiTCR v1.1. The analysis included only V-J combinations with a frequency above 0.0001, which together covered about 99% of the repertoires. The TCS score was defined as F50 (clonal expansion) divided by E x V (chaos), with BLOSUM62-based TCRdist calculated between CDR3 peptides within each V-J. Welch's t-statistics and random forest reduced some 510 V-J features to 13, which were used in a naive Bayes classifier (R e1071). TCRdb itself trimmed the public reads at Q25 with fastp, ran MiXCR and retained productive beta chains. Each CDR3 protein appears once, grouped with its most common genes and DNA. Here the V and J calls rest on TCRdb's processing, not on the authors' analysis. This sample lists some 400,000 distinct CDR3 sequences; about 14% were detected once. 9.5% to 12% of the sample goes to the ten largest clones.

The entry originates in a study of T cells in Graves' hyperthyroidism and ophthalmopathy (dated by TCRdb to between 2019 and 2020). For context, the study as a whole: Peripheral blood samples were taken at initial diagnosis, before any treatment was given. TCR V-J signatures able to tell the groups apart were searched for in a discovery cohort of some 97 patients, of whom more than 40 had Graves' ophthalmopathy and roughly 58 had stable Graves' hyperthyroidism. Prospective prediction of ophthalmopathy was tested in an independent validation cohort of 18 to 20 hyperthyroidism patients and 15 to 17 patients who later progressed to ophthalmopathy. The 100 discovery patients were randomly split 7:3 into training and test sets. In roughly six Graves' hyperthyroidism patients, the study also compared T-cell repertoires from thyroid tissue with T-cell repertoires from blood. After sampling, hyperthyroidism patients received methimazole starting at 30 mg daily, and ophthalmopathy patients received high-dose intravenous methylprednisolone. TCR Vbeta CDR3 sequencing of 130 to 150 peripheral blood samples (around 45 ophthalmopathy, roughly 72 hyperthyroidism and some 17 progressor patients) is reported in the paper. Results the study describes overall, beyond this receptor: Most expanded thyroid clonotypes (frequency above 0.001) were also found in blood, which suggests that blood repertoires may mirror thyroid immune responses. A 13 V-J signature model separated ophthalmopathy from stable hyperthyroidism, with just over 85% sensitivity and around 84% specificity in cross-validation and 80%/75% in testing. Sample size was not statistically predetermined, and investigators were not blinded to group allocation. In validation, the model predicted progression to ophthalmopathy with approximately 71% sensitivity and around 72% specificity, a median of approximately 6.7 months before onset.

The germline V gene (reference sequence) yields SEHNR for CDR1 and FQNEAQ for CDR2. Its CDR3 holds 16 amino acids, cysteine through phenylalanine. Only the CDR3 portion is preserved as DNA: 48 bases, with reading frame beginning at the first base. The junction shows trimming of 4 bases on V and 4 bases on J, plus 19 bases between the germline ends. Stable Graves' hyperthyroidism was defined as no progression to ophthalmopathy during 18 months of follow-up. Hyperthyroidism patients were aged 18 to 65 years and newly diagnosed, with disease duration of less than 2 months. The study excluded patients with uncontrolled infections, other autoimmune diseases, pregnancy or lactation. Diagnoses were based on clinical symptoms, serum thyroxine and TRAb, thyroid ultrasound and orbital computed tomography. PBMCs were isolated from approximately 10 ml of fresh peripheral blood by Ficoll-Paque density gradient centrifugation. Total RNA was extracted with Trizol reagent, and quality was checked on an Agilent 2100 Bioanalyzer.

Sequencing was carried out using blood. The TCR was taken from a woman in her sixties or seventies with Graves' hyperthyroidism. The rearranged segments are TRBV7-9 and TRBJ1-2; D gene: possibly TRBD1, on 6 matching bases. CDR3 reads: CASSSSGGGHTYGYTF. The DNA is TGTGCCAGCAGCTCCTCCGGGGGGGGGCACACCTATGGCTACACCTTC.